These 25 T cell receptor beta chains came from one sample sequenced in a study of radiotherapy plus CTLA-4 blockade in lung cancer. Profiled with immunoSEQ multiplex PCR; TCRdb holds only in-frame clones, not every one. The table lists about 59,000 clones, approximately 70% of them singletons. Specimen: peripheral blood, collected from a patient treated with radiotherapy plus ipilimumab. The origin of the receptors is a human donor with non-small cell lung cancer whose response to radiotherapy plus ipilimumab could not be evaluated.

The rearrangement uses TRBV7-9 and TRBJ2-5, with 10 bases matching TRBD1. The CDR3 is 15 residues long. V gave up 0 bases and J gave up 5 bases; unmatched junction bases: 3. Germline V gives CDR1 SEHNR, CDR2 FQNEAQ (reference sequence). Here the CDR3 reads CASSLASDRGETQYF. In DNA, the CDR3 is TGTGCCAGCAGCTTAGCCTCGGACAGGGGGGAGACCCAGTACTTC.

The J gene is TRBJ1-2, the V gene TRBV2; maybe TRBD1 (6 bases). The germline V and J ends were trimmed by 7 bases and 8 bases, with 26 bases remaining between them. The germline CDR1 and CDR2 sequences are SNHLY and FYNNEI. The CDR3 consists of 16 residues. CDR3 in amino acids: CASIGLVFQGKGGYTF. CDR3 in DNA: TGTGCCAGCATTGGACTCGTTTTCCAGGGGAAAGGGGGCTACACCTTC.

This clone was observed many times. The rearrangement joins TRBV29-1 to TRBJ1-5, with D tentatively TRBD1 (6 bases). V was trimmed by 4 bases and J by 7 bases, leaving 14 bases between them. Germline loops: CDR1 SQVTM, CDR2 ANQGSEA. CDR3 length: 13 amino acids. The DNA of the CDR3 is TGCAGCGTTGCACTACAGGGTGTACAGCCCCAGCATTTT. This translates into CSVALQGVQPQHF.

This chain connects TRBV15 to TRBJ2-1; 13 bases are a match to TRBD2. Trimming took 4 bases from V and 9 from J; bases not matched to a gene: 3. Germline CDR1 reads LNHNV; CDR2 reads YYDKDF (reference sequence). CDR3 size: 14 residues. Here the CDR3 DNA reads TGTGCCACCAGCACGGGACTAGCGGGAATTGAGCAGTTCTTC. It yields the protein CATSTGLAGIEQFF.

DNA of the CDR3: TGTGCCAGTAAAAGGCCAGGGACTGGAAACACCATATATTTT. This sequence encodes CASKRPGTGNTIYF. The rearrangement links TRBV19 to TRBJ1-3; weak D call: TRBD1 (5 bases). This CDR3 contains 14 residues. Trimming took 7 bases from V and 2 from J, leaving 12 bases between them. Looked up from germline, CDR1 is LNHDA and CDR2 is SQIVND (reference sequence).

The gene calls are TRBV16 and TRBJ1-2; maybe TRBD1 (6 bases). Looked up from germline, CDR1 is KGHSY and CDR2 is FQNENV. V was cut by 4 bases and J by 4 bases, with 10 bases left in between. The CDR3 has 13 residues. CDR3 sequence reads: CASSPGTSYGYTF. In nucleotides, the CDR3 is TGTGCCAGCAGCCCGGGGACAAGCTATGGCTACACCTTC. Full variable domain (missing parts from reference TRBV16 and TRBJ1-2): GEEVAQTPKHLVRGEGQKAKLYCAPIKGHSYVFWYQQVLKNEFKFLISFQNENVFDETGMPKERFSAKCLPNSPCSLEIQATKLEDSAVYFCASSPGTSYGYTFGSGTRLTVV.

The chain recombines TRBV7-9 with TRBJ1-6, with D perhaps TRBD1 (5 bases). V was pared by 5 bases and J by 5 bases, with 16 bases between. Germline V gives CDR1 SEHNR, CDR2 FQNEAQ (reference sequence). CDR3 length equals 16 residues. The CDR3 coding sequence is TGTGCCAGCAGCCTTGGAGGGGACTCAAATAATTCACCCCTCCACTTT. Amino acids: CASSLGGDSNNSPLHF. Complete variable domain (other parts from reference TRBV7-9 and TRBJ1-6): DTGVSQNPRHKITKRGQNVTFRCDPISEHNRLYWYRQTLGQGPEFLTYFQNEAQLEKSRLLSDRFSAERPKGSFSTLEIQRTEQGDSAMYLCASSLGGDSNNSPLHFGNGTRLTVT.

This clone appeared a few times. This chain uses TRBV19 with TRBJ2-3; no clear D gene. CDR3 length: 17 residues. V was clipped by 5 bases and J by 0 bases, with 18 bases between them. The germline gives CDR1 LNHDA, CDR2 SQIVND (reference sequence). The DNA for the CDR3 is TGTGCCAGTAGTTCTGAAGGTGGGCAGATTAGCACAGATACGCAGTATTTT. Its protein product is CASSSEGGQISTDTQYF.

The rearrangement links TRBV27 to TRBJ2-7; 10 bases are shared with TRBD2. J lost 5 bases, V lost 1 base, and 8 bases had no gene match. The CDR3 spans 16 residues. Looked up from germline, CDR1 is MNHEY and CDR2 is SMNVEV (reference sequence). The CDR3 DNA follows: TGTGCCAGCAGTTTATTCAGCGGGAGGGGGGGACACGAGCAGTACTTC. Its protein product is CASSLFSGRGGHEQYF.

This chain connects TRBV10-1 to TRBJ2-4, with 10 bases fitting TRBD2. CDR3 size: 15 residues. With 2 bases clipped from V and 8 bases from J, the junction kept 6 bases outside the gene matches. Germline assignment: CDR1 WNHNN and CDR2 SYGVQD (reference sequence). DNA of the CDR3: TGCGCCAGCAGTGAGACCACTAGCGGGACACACATTCAGTACTTC. Protein sequence: CASSETTSGTHIQYF.

The count of this clone is one. The rearrangement uses TRBV6-1 and TRBJ2-1, with a tentative D call TRBD2 (6 bases). The CDR3 has 15 residues. Germline loops: CDR1 MNHNS, CDR2 SASEGT. Trimming shortened V by 1 base and J by 3 bases, and 10 bases separated the two germline ends. The CDR3 here is CASSEDRGLYNEQFF. DNA for the CDR3: TGTGCCAGCAGTGAAGACCGGGGACTCTACAATGAGCAGTTCTTC.

V and J are TRBV6-1 and TRBJ2-1; 7 bases match TRBD1. The CDR3 extends over 15 amino acids. CDR1 and CDR2 from the germline V gene are MNHNS and SASEGT. With 7 bases clipped from V and 8 bases from J, the junction kept 14 bases outside the gene matches. The CDR3 protein is CASNTFGTVRDEQFF. The CDR3 region has the DNA TGTGCCAGCAACACCTTCGGGACAGTAAGGGATGAGCAGTTCTTC.

The rearrangement links TRBV7-9 to TRBJ1-2; 9 bases agree with TRBD1. The CDR3 spans 15 residues. Germline V gene sequence: CDR1 SEHNR, CDR2 FQNEAQ (reference sequence). V lost 1 base and J lost 5; bases outside the gene matches: 5. The CDR3 DNA sequence: TGTGCCAGCAGCTTAGGGCCCGGGACAGGGTATGGCTACACCTTC. It codes for CASSLGPGTGYGYTF. Complete variable domain (other parts from reference TRBV7-9 and TRBJ1-2): DTGVSQNPRHKITKRGQNVTFRCDPISEHNRLYWYRQTLGQGPEFLTYFQNEAQLEKSRLLSDRFSAERPKGSFSTLEIQRTEQGDSAMYLCASSLGPGTGYGYTFGSGTRLTVV.

The V gene is TRBV2, the J gene TRBJ1-5; D is unresolved. From germline, CDR1 is SNHLY and CDR2 FYNNEI. The V gene lost 3 bases and the J gene lost 2 bases, with 5 bases spanning the gap. CDR3 size: 13 residues. The CDR3 nucleotides read TGTGCCAGCAGTGATCAGGGCAATCAGCCCCAGCATTTT. This translates into CASSDQGNQPQHF.

The J gene is TRBJ2-1, the V gene TRBV23-1; D is ambiguous. TRBV23-1 is assigned to the ORF class and has an uncertain function. Trimming took 3 bases from V and 0 from J, leaving 15 bases between them. This CDR3 has 17 residues. The CDR3, as DNA: TGCGCCAGCAGTCAGGATACCGACAAGAGCTCCTACAATGAGCAGTTCTTC. This codes for CASSQDTDKSSYNEQFF.

This clone showed up just a few times. The gene calls are TRBV7-9 and TRBJ2-7; D might be TRBD1 (6 bases). Trimming left V 1 base short and J 12 bases short, with 10 bases between. The CDR3 extends over 11 amino acids. From germline, CDR1 is SEHNR and CDR2 FQNEAQ (reference sequence). This CDR3 is CASSLEGDTYF. CDR3 bases: TGTGCCAGCAGCTTAGAGGGGGACACGTACTTC.

This clone appeared a few times. The V gene is TRBV27, the J gene TRBJ2-2; D may be TRBD1 (6 bases). Trimming removed 4 bases from V and 4 bases from J, with 10 bases in between. The CDR3 spans 14 residues. Germline CDR1 and CDR2: MNHEY and SMNVEV (reference sequence). The CDR3 bases are TGTGCCAGCAGTTACAGGGCGGGCACCGGGGAGCTGTTTTTT. Its protein is CASSYRAGTGELFF.

This clone was recorded once. This rearrangement joins TRBV19 to TRBJ2-3; TRBD1 matches at 8 bases. Germline V gene lookup returns CDR1 LNHDA and CDR2 SQIVND (reference sequence). With V trimmed by 5 bases and J by 4 bases, 5 bases remained unmatched. This CDR3 contains 14 residues. Here the CDR3 reads CASSVAGGADTQYF. The CDR3 DNA is TGTGCCAGTAGTGTAGCAGGGGGCGCAGATACGCAGTATTTT.

The chain recombines TRBV6-5 with TRBJ2-1, with D possibly matching TRBD1 (6 bases). Trimming took off 4 bases at V and 0 bases at J, with 10 bases between the two ends. CDR3 length equals 15 residues. The V gene's germline CDR1 is MNHEY and CDR2 SVGAGI. CDR3 DNA: TGTGCCAGCAGTTCGGACAGAGACTCCTACAATGAGCAGTTCTTC. Its protein is CASSSDRDSYNEQFF.

V and J are TRBV4-1 and TRBJ2-3, with D possibly TRBD2 on 6 matching bases. Trimming shortened V by 6 bases and J by 2 bases, and 15 bases separated the two germline ends. The V gene's germline CDR1 is MGHRA and CDR2 YSYEKL. CDR3 length: 15 amino acids. Here the CDR3 DNA reads TGCGCCAGCAGACGGTTGGGGACTTTCACAGATACGCAGTATTTT. It encodes CASRRLGTFTDTQYF.

The chain couples TRBV4-1 to TRBJ1-1; D unresolved. The CDR3 has 17 amino acids. The V end lost 0 bases, the J end lost 4 bases, and 18 bases lay between the germline ends. Germline CDR1 MGHRA, CDR2 YSYEKL. This CDR3 reads CASSQEGFRAWATEAFF. The CDR3 DNA reads TGCGCCAGCAGCCAAGAAGGTTTCAGAGCTTGGGCCACTGAAGCTTTCTTT.

The chain employs TRBV6-1 and TRBJ1-1, with D tentatively TRBD1 (6 bases). V gave up 8 bases and J gave up 0 bases, with 16 bases separating them. The CDR3 loop spans 15 amino acids. Germline CDR1 reads MNHNS; CDR2 reads SASEGT. The CDR3 bases are TGTGCCAGCCTCTCCGACAGGCGAGTGAACACTGAAGCTTTCTTT. This sequence encodes CASLSDRRVNTEAFF.

The V gene is TRBV4-3, the J gene TRBJ1-4; TRBD1 matches at 7 bases. Germline CDR1 LGHNA, CDR2 YSLEER. The CDR3 has 15 residues. Trimming took 1 base from V and 4 from J; bases not matched to a gene: 3. CDR3 nucleotide sequence: TGCGCCAGCAGCCAAGGGGGACAGCTTAATGAAAAACTGTTTTTT. This sequence encodes CASSQGGQLNEKLFF.

The V and J genes are TRBV9 and TRBJ2-1; tentative D call: TRBD1 (5 bases). Germline CDR1 is SGDLS and CDR2 is YYNGEE. The CDR3 extends over 15 amino acids. V was trimmed by 4 bases and J by 0 bases, leaving 11 bases between them. The CDR3 reads CASSIRGGSYNEQFF. In DNA, the CDR3 is TGTGCCAGCAGCATAAGGGGTGGCTCCTACAATGAGCAGTTCTTC.

The V and J genes are TRBV18 and TRBJ2-1; tentative D call: TRBD2 (5 bases). V gave up 0 bases and J gave up 2 bases, with 8 bases separating them. The CDR3 consists of 15 residues. Germline V gives CDR1 KGHSH, CDR2 LQKENI. CDR3 residues: CASSPPSAPYNEQFF. As DNA, the CDR3 is TGTGCCAGCTCACCACCTAGCGCCCCCTACAATGAGCAGTTCTTC.